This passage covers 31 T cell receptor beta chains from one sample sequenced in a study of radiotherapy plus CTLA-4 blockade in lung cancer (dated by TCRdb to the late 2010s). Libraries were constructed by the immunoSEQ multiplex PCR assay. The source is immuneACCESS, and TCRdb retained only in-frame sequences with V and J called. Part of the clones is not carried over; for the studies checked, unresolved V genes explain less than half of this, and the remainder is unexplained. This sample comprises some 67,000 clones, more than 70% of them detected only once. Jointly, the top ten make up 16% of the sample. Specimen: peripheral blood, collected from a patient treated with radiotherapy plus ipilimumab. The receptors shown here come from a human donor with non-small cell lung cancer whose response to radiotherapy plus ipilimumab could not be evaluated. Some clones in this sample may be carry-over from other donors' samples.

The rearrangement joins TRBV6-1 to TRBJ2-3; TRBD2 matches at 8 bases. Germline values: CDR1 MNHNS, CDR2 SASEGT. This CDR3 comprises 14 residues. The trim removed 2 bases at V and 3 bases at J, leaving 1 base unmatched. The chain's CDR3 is CASSETGGTDTQYF. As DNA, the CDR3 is TGTGCCAGCAGTGAAACGGGGGGGACAGATACGCAGTATTTT.

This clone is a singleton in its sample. DNA of the CDR3: TGTGCCAGCAAATCACAGGGCAATTCACCCCTCCACTTT. As protein: CASKSQGNSPLHF. The chain recombines TRBV6-5 with TRBJ1-6; perhaps TRBD1 as D (6 bases). V lost 7 bases and J lost 7, with 11 bases in between. The CDR3 spans 13 residues. From germline, CDR1 is MNHEY and CDR2 SVGAGI.

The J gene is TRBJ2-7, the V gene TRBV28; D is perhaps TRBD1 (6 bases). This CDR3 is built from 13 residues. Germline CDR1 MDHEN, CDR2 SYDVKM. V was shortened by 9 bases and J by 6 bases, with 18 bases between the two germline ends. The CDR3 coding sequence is TGTGCCAGTTTTTCAGGGGCGTTGGGCGAGCAGTACTTC. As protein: CASFSGALGEQYF.

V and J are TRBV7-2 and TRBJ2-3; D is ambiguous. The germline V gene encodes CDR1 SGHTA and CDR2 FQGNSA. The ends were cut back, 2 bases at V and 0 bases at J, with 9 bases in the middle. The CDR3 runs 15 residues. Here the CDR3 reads CASSLLTISTDTQYF. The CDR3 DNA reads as TGTGCCAGCAGCTTACTGACAATTAGCACAGATACGCAGTATTTT.

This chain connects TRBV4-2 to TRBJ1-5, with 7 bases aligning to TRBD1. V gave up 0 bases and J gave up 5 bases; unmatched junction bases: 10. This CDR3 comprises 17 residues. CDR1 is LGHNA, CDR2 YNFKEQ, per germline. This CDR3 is CASSQDGLGTAYQPQHF. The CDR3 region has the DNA TGTGCCAGCAGCCAAGATGGCCTAGGGACAGCTTATCAGCCCCAGCATTTT.

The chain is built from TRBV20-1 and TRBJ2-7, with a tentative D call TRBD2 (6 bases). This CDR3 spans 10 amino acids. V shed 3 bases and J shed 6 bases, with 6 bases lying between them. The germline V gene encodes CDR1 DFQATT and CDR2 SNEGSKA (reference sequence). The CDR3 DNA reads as TGCAGTGCTAGGGGGGGCGAGCAGTACTTC. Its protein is CSARGGEQYF.

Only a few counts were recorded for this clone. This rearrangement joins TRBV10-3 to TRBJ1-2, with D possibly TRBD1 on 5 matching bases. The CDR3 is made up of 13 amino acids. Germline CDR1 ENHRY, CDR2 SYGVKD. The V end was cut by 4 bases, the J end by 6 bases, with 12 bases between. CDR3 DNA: TGTGCCATCAGTGGGGTGGGAGGGGATGGCTACACCTTC. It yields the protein CAISGVGGDGYTF.

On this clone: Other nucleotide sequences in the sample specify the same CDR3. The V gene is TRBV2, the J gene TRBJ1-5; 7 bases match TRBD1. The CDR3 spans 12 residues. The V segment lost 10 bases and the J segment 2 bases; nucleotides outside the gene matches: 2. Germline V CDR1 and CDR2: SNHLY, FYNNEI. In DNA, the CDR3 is TGTGCCATCGGGACAGGCAATCAGCCCCAGCATTTT. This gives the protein CAIGTGNQPQHF.

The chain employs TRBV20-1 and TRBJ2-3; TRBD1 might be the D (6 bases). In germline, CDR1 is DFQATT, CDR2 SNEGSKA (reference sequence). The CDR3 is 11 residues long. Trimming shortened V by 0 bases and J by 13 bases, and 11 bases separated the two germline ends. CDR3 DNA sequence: TGCAGTGCTAGAGATCGGGACATGAAGTATTTT. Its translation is CSARDRDMKYF.

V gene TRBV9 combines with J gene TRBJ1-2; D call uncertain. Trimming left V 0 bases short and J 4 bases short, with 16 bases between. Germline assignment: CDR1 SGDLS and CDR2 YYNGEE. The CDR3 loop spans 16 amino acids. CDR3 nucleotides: TGTGCCAGCAGCGTAGCTTCCCAGATAGCTAGCTATGGCTACACCTTC. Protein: CASSVASQIASYGYTF.

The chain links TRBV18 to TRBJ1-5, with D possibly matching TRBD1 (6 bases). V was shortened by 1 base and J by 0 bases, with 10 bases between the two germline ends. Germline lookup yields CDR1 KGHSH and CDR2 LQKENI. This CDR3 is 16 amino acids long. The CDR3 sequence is CASSPRTVNSNQPQHF. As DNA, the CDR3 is TGTGCCAGCTCACCACGGACAGTGAATAGCAATCAGCCCCAGCATTTT.

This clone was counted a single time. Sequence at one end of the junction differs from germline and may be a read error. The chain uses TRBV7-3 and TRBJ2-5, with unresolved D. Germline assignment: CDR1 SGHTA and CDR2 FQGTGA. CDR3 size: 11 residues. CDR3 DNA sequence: TGTGCCAGCAGCTTAAGAGAGGCCCAGTACTTC. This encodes CASSLREAQYF.

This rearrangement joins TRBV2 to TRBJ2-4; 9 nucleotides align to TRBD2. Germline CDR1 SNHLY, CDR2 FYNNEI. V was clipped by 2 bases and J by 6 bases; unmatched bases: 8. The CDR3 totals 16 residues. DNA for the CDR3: TGTGCCAGCAGTGAATCTTCGGCGGGGGGGGCAAACATTCAGTACTTC. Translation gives CASSESSAGGANIQYF.

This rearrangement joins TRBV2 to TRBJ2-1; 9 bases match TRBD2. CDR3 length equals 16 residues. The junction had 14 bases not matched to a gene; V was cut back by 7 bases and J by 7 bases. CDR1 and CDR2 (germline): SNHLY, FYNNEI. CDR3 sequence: CASTRGRLAEVNEQFF. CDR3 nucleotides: TGTGCCAGCACCCGAGGTCGACTAGCGGAAGTAAATGAGCAGTTCTTC.

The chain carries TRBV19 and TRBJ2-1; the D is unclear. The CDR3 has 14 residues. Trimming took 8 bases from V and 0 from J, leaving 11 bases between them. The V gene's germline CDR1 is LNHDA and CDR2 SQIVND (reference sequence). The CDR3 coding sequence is TGTGCCAGTGCCTGGAGCAGCTCCTACAATGAGCAGTTCTTC. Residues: CASAWSSSYNEQFF.

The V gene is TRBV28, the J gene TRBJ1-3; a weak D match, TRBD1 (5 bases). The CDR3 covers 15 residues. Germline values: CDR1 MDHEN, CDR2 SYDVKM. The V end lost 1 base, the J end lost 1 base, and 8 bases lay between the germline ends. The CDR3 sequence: CASSLFPGSGNTIYF. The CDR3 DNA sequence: TGTGCCAGCAGTTTATTTCCAGGGTCTGGAAACACCATATATTTT.

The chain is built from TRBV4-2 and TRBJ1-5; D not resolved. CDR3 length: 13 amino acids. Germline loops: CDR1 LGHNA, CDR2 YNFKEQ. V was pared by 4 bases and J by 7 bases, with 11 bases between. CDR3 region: CASSPGFGQPQHF. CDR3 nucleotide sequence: TGTGCCAGCAGCCCCGGGTTTGGGCAGCCCCAGCATTTT.

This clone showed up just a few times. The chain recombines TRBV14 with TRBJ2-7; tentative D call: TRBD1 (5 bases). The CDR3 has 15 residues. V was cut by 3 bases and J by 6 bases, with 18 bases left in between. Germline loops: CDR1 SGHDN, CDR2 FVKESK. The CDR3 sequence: CASSHMSRAESEQYF. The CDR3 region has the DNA TGTGCCAGCAGCCACATGAGCAGGGCTGAGTCCGAGCAGTACTTC.

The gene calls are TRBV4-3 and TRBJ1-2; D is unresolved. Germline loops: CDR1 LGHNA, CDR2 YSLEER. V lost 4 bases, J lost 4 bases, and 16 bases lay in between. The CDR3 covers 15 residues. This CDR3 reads CASSPGKGVGYGYTF. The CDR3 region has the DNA TGCGCCAGCAGCCCGGGGAAGGGAGTGGGCTATGGCTACACCTTC.

CDR3 DNA: TGTGCCAGCAGTCTTCGCGAGCAGTACTTC. Amino acid sequence: CASSLREQYF. The gene calls are TRBV27 and TRBJ2-7, with D unresolved. Per germline, CDR1 MNHEY and CDR2 SMNVEV (reference sequence). V was pared by 5 bases and J by 6 bases, with 5 bases between. The CDR3 covers 10 residues.

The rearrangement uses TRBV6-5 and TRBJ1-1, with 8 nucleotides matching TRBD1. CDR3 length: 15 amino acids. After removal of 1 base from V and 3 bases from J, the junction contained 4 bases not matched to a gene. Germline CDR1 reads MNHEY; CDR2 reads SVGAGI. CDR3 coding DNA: TGTGCCAGCAGTTACTGGCAGGGGGCGGACACTGAAGCTTTCTTT. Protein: CASSYWQGADTEAFF.

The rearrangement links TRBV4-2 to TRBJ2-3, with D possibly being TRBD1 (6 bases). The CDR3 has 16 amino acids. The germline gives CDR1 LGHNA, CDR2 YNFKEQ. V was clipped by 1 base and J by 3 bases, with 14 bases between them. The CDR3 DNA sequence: TGTGCCAGCAGCCAAGGTGGCCAGGGGTGGACAGATACGCAGTATTTT. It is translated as CASSQGGQGWTDTQYF.

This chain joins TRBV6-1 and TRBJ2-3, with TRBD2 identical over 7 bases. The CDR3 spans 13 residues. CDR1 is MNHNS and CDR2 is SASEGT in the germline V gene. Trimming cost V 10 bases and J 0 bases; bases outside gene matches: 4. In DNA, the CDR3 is TGTGCCACCGGGGGGTTCAGCACAGATACGCAGTATTTT. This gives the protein CATGGFSTDTQYF.

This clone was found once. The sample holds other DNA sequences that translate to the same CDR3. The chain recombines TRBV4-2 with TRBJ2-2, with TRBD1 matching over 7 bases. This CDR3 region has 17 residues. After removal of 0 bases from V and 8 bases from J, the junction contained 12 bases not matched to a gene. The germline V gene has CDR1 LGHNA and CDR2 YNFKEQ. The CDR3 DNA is TGTGCCAGCAGCCAAGATCTATGGACAGGCCCGGGGGGGGAGCTGTTTTTT. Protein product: CASSQDLWTGPGGELFF.

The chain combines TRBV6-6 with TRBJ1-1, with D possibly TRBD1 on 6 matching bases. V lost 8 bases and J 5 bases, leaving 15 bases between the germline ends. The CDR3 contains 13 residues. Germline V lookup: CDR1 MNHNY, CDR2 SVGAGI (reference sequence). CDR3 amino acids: CASARGGGTEAFF. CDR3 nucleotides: TGTGCCAGCGCCAGGGGTGGGGGTACTGAAGCTTTCTTT.

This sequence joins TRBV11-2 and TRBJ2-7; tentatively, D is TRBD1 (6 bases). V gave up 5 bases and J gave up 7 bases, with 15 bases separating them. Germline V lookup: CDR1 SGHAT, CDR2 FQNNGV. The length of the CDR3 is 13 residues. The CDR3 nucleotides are TGTGCCAGCAGCCCCCTACAGGGTGGTGAGCAGTACTTC. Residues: CASSPLQGGEQYF.

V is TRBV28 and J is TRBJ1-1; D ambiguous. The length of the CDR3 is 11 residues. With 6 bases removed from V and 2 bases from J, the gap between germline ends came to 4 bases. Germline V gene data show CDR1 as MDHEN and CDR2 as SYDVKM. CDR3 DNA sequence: TGTGCCAGCAGCTCCAACACTGAAGCTTTCTTT. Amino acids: CASSSNTEAFF.

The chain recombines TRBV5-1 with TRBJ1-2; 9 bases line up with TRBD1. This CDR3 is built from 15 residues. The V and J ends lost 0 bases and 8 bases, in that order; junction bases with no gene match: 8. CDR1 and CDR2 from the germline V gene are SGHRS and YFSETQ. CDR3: CASSLDLGTGSGYTF. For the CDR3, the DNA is TGCGCCAGCAGCTTGGATCTAGGGACAGGGAGCGGCTACACCTTC.

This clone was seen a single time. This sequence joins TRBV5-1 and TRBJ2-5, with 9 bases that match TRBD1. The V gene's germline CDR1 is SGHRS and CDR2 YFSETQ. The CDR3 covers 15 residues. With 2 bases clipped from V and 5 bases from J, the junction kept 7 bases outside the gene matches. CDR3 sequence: CASSLVQGAQETQYF. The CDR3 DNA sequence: TGCGCCAGCAGCTTAGTACAGGGGGCCCAGGAGACCCAGTACTTC.

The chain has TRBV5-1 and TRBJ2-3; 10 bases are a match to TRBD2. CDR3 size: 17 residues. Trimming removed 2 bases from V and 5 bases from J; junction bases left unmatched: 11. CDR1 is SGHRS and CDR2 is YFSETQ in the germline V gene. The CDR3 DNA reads TGCGCCAGCAGCTTACCCCACGGGACTAGCGTGGGAGATACGCAGTATTTT. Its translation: CASSLPHGTSVGDTQYF.

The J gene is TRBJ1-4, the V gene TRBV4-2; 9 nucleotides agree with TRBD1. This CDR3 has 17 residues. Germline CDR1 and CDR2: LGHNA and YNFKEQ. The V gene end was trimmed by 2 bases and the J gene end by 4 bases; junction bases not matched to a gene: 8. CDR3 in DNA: TGTGCCAGCAGCCAATTCGGTGGGGGACAGGGTAATGAAAAACTGTTTTTT. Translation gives CASSQFGGGQGNEKLFF.